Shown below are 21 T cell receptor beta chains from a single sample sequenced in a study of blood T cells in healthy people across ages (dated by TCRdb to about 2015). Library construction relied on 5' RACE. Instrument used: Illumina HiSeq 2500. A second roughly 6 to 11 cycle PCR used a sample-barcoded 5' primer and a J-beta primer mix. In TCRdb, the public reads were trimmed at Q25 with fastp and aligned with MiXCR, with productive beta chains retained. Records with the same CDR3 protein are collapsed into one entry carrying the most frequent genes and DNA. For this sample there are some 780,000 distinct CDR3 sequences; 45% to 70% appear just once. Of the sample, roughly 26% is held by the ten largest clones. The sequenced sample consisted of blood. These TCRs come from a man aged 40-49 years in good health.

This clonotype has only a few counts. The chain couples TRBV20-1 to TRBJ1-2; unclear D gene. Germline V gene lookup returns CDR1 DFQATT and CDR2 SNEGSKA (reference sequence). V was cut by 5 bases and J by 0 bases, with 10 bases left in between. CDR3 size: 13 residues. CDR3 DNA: TGCAGTGCTCCCTGGGCGGCTAACTATGGCTACACCTTC. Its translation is CSAPWAANYGYTF.

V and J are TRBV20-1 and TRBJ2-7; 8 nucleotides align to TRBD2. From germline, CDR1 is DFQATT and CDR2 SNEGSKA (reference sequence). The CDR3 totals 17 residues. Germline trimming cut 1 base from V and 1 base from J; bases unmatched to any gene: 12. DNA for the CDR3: TGCAGTGCTAGAGGCACTAGCGGAGGCCTCCCTTCCTACGAGCAGTACTTC. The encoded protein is CSARGTSGGLPSYEQYF.

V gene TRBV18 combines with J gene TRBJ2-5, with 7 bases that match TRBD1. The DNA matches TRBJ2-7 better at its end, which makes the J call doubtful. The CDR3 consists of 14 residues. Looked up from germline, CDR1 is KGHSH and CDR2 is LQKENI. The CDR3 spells CASSPSGQRYEQYF. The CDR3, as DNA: TGTGCCAGCTCACCGTCGGGACAGAGGTACGAGCAGTACTTC.

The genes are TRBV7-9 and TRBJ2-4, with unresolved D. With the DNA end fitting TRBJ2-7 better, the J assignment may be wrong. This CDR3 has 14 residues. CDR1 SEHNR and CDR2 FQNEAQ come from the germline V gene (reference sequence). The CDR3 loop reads CASGGPFGNYEQYF. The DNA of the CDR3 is TGTGCCAGCGGCGGACCTTTTGGCAACTACGAGCAGTACTTC.

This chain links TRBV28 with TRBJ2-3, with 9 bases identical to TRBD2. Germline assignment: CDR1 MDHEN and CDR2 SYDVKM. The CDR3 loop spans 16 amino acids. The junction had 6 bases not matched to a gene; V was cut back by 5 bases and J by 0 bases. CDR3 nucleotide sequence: TGTGCCAGCAGTGTTGTAGCGGGGGCTAGCACAGATACGCAGTATTTT. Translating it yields CASSVVAGASTDTQYF.

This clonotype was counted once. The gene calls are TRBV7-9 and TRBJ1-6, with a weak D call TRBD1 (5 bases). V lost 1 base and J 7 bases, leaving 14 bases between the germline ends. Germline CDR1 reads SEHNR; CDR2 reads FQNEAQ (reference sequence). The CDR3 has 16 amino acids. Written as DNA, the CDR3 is TGTGCCAGCAGCTTAGATGGTCAGGGTGGGAATTCACCCCTCCACTTT. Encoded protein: CASSLDGQGGNSPLHF.

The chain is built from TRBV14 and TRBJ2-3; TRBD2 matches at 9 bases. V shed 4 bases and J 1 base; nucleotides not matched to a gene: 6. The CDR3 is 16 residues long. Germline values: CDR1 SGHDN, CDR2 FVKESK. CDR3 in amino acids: CASSPISSGGTDTQYF. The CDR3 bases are TGTGCCAGCAGCCCTATATCTAGCGGGGGCACAGATACGCAGTATTTT.

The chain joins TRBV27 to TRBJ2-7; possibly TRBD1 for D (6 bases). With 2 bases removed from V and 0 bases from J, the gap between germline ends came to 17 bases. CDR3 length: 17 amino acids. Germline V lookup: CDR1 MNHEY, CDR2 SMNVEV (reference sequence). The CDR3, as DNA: TGTGCCAGCAGTTTAGTACCGGGACACGAATACTCCTACGAGCAGTACTTC. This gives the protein CASSLVPGHEYSYEQYF.

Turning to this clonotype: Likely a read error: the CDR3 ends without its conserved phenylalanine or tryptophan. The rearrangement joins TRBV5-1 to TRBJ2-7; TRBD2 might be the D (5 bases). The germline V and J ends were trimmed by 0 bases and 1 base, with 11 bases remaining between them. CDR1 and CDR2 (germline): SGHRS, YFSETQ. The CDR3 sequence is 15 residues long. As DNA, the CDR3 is TGCGCCAGCAGCTTGGAAGCCGGGAAATCCTACGAGCAGTACTTA. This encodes CASSLEAGKSYEQYL.

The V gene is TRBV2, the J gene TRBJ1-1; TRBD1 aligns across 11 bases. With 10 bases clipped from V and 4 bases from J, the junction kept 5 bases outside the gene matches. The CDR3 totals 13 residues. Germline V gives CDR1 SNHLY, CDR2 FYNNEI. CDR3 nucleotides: TGTGCCATTGGGACAGGGGGTATCACTGAAGCTTTCTTT. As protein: CAIGTGGITEAFF.

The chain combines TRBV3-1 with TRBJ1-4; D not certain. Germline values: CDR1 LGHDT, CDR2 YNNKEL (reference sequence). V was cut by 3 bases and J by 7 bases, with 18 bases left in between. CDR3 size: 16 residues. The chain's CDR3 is CASSHNTGGSIEKLFF. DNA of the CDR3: TGTGCCAGCAGCCACAACACGGGAGGGTCGATTGAAAAACTGTTTTTT.

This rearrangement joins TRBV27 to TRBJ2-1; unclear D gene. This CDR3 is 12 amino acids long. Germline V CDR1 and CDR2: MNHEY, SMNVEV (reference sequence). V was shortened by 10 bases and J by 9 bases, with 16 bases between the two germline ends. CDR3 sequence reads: CATSWGIGEQFF. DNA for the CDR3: TGTGCCACCTCTTGGGGAATCGGTGAGCAGTTCTTC.

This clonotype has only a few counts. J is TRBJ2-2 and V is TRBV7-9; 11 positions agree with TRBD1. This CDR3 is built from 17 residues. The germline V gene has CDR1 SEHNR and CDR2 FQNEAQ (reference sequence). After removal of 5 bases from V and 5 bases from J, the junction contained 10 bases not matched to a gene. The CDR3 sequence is CASSASPGQGVTGELFF. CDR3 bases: TGTGCCAGCAGCGCGAGCCCGGGACAGGGGGTTACCGGGGAGCTGTTTTTT.

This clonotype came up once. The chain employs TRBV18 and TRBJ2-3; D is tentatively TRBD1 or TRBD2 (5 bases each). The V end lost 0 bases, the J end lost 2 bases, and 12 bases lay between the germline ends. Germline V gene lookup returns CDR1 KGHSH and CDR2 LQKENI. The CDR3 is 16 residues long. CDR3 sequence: CASSPPPGRLTDTQYF. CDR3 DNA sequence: TGTGCCAGCTCACCACCTCCGGGACGCCTCACAGATACGCAGTATTTT.

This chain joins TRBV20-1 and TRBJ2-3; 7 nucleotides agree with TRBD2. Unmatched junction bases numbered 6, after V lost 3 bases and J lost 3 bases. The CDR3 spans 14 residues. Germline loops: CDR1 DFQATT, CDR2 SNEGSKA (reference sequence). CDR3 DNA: TGCAGTGCTAGTTCACTAGCGAGGACAGATACGCAGTATTTT. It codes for CSASSLARTDTQYF.

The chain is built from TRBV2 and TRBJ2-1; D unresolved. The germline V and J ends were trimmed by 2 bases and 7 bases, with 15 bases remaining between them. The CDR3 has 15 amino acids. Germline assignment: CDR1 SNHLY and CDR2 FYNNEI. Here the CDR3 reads CASSERNRATNEQFF. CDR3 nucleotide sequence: TGTGCCAGCAGTGAAAGGAACAGAGCGACGAATGAGCAGTTCTTC.

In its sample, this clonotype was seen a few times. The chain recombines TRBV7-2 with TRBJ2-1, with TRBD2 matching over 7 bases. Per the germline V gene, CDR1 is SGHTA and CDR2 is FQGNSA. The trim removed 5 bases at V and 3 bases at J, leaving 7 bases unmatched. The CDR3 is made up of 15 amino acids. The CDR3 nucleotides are TGTGCCAGCAGCCCCTCAAGCGGGGTCTACAATGAGCAGTTCTTC. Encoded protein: CASSPSSGVYNEQFF.

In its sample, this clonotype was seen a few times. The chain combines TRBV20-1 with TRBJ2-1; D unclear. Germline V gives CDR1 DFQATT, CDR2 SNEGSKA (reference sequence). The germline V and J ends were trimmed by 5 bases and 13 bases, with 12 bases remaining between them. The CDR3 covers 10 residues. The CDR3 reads CSAGLGIQFF. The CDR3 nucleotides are TGCAGTGCTGGCTTGGGAATTCAGTTCTTC.

CDR3 protein: CASVVRREAESNYGYTF. As DNA, the CDR3 is TGTGCCAGCGTTGTCCGACGAGAAGCGGAAAGTAACTATGGCTACACCTTC. This rearrangement joins TRBV11-3 to TRBJ1-2; no firm D call. V gave up 8 bases and J gave up 1 base, with 23 bases separating them. Germline values: CDR1 SGHNT, CDR2 YENEEA. This CDR3 spans 17 amino acids.

The CDR3 reads CASSYGTSGRRNEQYF. The CDR3 DNA sequence: TGTGCCAGCAGTTACGGGACTAGCGGGAGGAGGAATGAGCAGTACTTC. The chain uses TRBV6-2 or TRBV6-3 and TRBJ2-1; TRBD2 aligns across 15 bases. The end of the DNA is better explained by TRBJ2-7, so the J call may be wrong. This CDR3 comprises 16 residues. From germline, CDR1 is MNHEY and CDR2 SVGEGT.

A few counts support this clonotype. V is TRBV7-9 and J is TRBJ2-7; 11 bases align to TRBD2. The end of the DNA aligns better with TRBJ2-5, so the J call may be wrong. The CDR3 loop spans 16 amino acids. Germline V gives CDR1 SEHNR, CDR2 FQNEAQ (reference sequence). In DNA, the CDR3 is TGTGCCAGCAGCTTAGTAGCGGGGGGGCCAGGAGAGACCCAGTACTTC. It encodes CASSLVAGGPGETQYF.